A single sample is the source of the 30 T cell receptor beta chains below, sequenced in a study of Graves' ophthalmopathy and Graves' hyperthyroidism (dated by TCRdb to the late 2010s). The data were produced on an Illumina HiSeq 2000. For repertoire sequencing, the TCR beta CDR3 regions were amplified from RNA transcripts. HTBI primers and the Qiagen OneStep RT-PCR kit were used in a first-round RT-PCR, which was followed by a second-round multiplex PCR, size selection and purification. Using fastp trimming at Q25 and MiXCR clonotype assembly, TCRdb reanalyzed the public sequencing data and kept in-frame beta chains. Each entry merges the rows of one CDR3 protein and shows their most common DNA and genes. This sample comprises approximately 50,000 distinct CDR3 sequences, around 45% of them detected only once. Of the sample, approximately 23% is held by the ten largest clones. Specimen: peripheral blood. All receptors come from an adult man with Graves' ophthalmopathy.

V usage is TRBV24-1 and J usage is TRBJ2-2; TRBD2 matches 14 bases. Germline V lookup: CDR1 KGHDR, CDR2 SFDVKD. V lost 1 base to trimming and J lost 3 bases; unmatched junction nucleotides: 12. CDR3 size: 21 residues. CDR3: CATSDLKGLAGALGDTGELFF. The CDR3 nucleotides are TGTGCCACCAGTGATTTAAAGGGACTAGCGGGAGCCCTAGGAGACACCGGGGAGCTGTTTTTT.

V usage is TRBV12-3 or TRBV12-4 and J usage is TRBJ2-1; 7 bases align to TRBD2. J lost 8 bases, V lost 3 bases, and 1 base had no gene match. The CDR3 has 12 amino acids. The CDR3 is CASSFGGDEQFF. CDR3 DNA: TGTGCCAGCAGTTTTGGGGGGGATGAGCAGTTCTTC.

This clonotype has more than one count but fewer than ten. V gene TRBV7-2 combines with J gene TRBJ2-1; 8 nucleotides agree with TRBD2. Germline loops: CDR1 SGHTA, CDR2 FQGNSA. V was clipped by 0 bases and J by 3 bases; unmatched bases: 7. The CDR3 runs 17 residues. CDR3 residues: CASSLASTSGNYNEQFF. CDR3 in DNA: TGTGCCAGCAGCTTAGCGTCTACTAGCGGCAACTACAATGAGCAGTTCTTC.

This clonotype was seen repeatedly, ten times or more. The chain links TRBV20-1 to TRBJ2-3; 9 bases agree with TRBD2. The V segment lost 5 bases and the J segment 5 bases; nucleotides outside the gene matches: 8. The germline gives CDR1 DFQATT, CDR2 SNEGSKA (reference sequence). The CDR3 spans 14 residues. The CDR3 protein is CSALLAGVLDTQYF. The DNA for the CDR3 is TGCAGTGCTTTATTAGCGGGAGTTTTAGATACGCAGTATTTT.

This clonotype was seen at least ten times. This chain joins TRBV28 and TRBJ1-4; unclear D gene. Germline lookup yields CDR1 MDHEN and CDR2 SYDVKM. V dropped 5 bases and J dropped 9 bases, with 16 bases sitting between them. The CDR3 runs 14 residues. The CDR3 DNA reads TGTGCCAGCAGTCCACCGGGAGAGGGAAAAAAACTGTTTTTT. It codes for CASSPPGEGKKLFF.

J is TRBJ1-6 and V is TRBV20-1; D unresolved. The CDR3 runs 18 residues. V gave up 6 bases and J gave up 4 bases, with 25 bases separating them. Germline CDR1 DFQATT, CDR2 SNEGSKA (reference sequence). CDR3 sequence (DNA): TGCAGTGCCAGCAGTCCGGGAAGGCGAAACGCGTATAATTCACCCCTCCACTTT. It encodes CSASSPGRRNAYNSPLHF.

This clonotype showed up just once. At one end, the junction sequence differs from germline, possibly due to a read error. The chain combines TRBV5-6 with TRBJ2-1, with TRBD2 as a possible D gene (5 bases). The CDR3 loop spans 16 amino acids. The germline CDR1 and CDR2 sequences are SGHDT and YYEEEE. The CDR3, as DNA: TGCGCCAGCAGCTTGGCGCCGGGGTTGGTCTACAATGAGCAGTTCTTC. The encoded protein is CASSLAPGLVYNEQFF.

By share, this clonotype counts as medium-sized. The rearrangement links TRBV10-2 to TRBJ2-1; D ambiguous. The CDR3 loop spans 11 amino acids. CDR1 is WSHSY, CDR2 SAAADI, per germline. Deletions cut 6 bases from V and 10 bases from J, with 10 bases between. This chain's CDR3 is CASSARMEQFF. As DNA, the CDR3 is TGCGCCAGCAGCGCTCGGATGGAGCAGTTCTTC.

The chain joins TRBV27 to TRBJ2-1, with D possibly TRBD2 on 7 matching bases. Germline CDR1 is MNHEY and CDR2 is SMNVEV (reference sequence). With 6 bases removed from V and 11 bases from J, the gap between germline ends came to 20 bases. This CDR3 region has 14 residues. The CDR3 DNA is TGTGCCAGCAGCTTTAGGGGGGGGGCCTTGAAGCAGTTCTTC. Translating gives CASSFRGGALKQFF.

V is TRBV20-1 and J is TRBJ2-5, with D tentatively TRBD1 (6 bases). The CDR3 is made up of 10 amino acids. Germline V gene sequence: CDR1 DFQATT, CDR2 SNEGSKA (reference sequence). V gave up 6 bases and J gave up 5 bases, with 7 bases separating them. CDR3 protein: CSAGQETQYF. Here the CDR3 DNA reads TGCAGTGCCGGACAGGAGACCCAGTACTTC.

As regards this clonotype: A read error may produce the germline difference seen at one junction end. This rearrangement joins TRBV9 to TRBJ1-6; D possibly corresponds to TRBD1 (5 bases). CDR1 SGDLS and CDR2 YYNGEE come from the germline V gene. The CDR3 loop spans 15 amino acids. The CDR3, as DNA: TGTGCCAGCAGAAAACAGGAGTTGGATAATTCACCCCACCACTTT. Translation gives CASRKQELDNSPHHF.

A few counts support this clonotype. The genes are TRBV10-1 and TRBJ2-7; the D is unclear. Germline CDR1 WNHNN, CDR2 SYGVQD (reference sequence). The CDR3 sequence is 15 residues long. V lost 3 bases, J lost 6 bases, and 18 bases lay in between. The CDR3 sequence: CASSDSNLNKGEQYF. The CDR3 DNA sequence: TGCGCCAGCAGTGACTCCAACCTCAACAAGGGCGAGCAGTACTTC.

The CDR3 spells CATSDWGFNTGELFF. CDR3 nucleotide sequence: TGTGCCACCAGTGATTGGGGGTTTAACACCGGGGAGCTGTTTTTT. J is TRBJ2-2 and V is TRBV24-1; D is tentatively TRBD1 or TRBD2 (5 bases each). The CDR3 loop spans 15 amino acids. V was cut by 2 bases and J by 2 bases, with 8 bases left in between. CDR1 KGHDR and CDR2 SFDVKD come from the germline V gene.

This clonotype was seen a handful of times. The chain recombines TRBV10-3 with TRBJ1-2; 8 bases align to TRBD1. The CDR3 extends over 15 amino acids. CDR1 and CDR2 (germline): ENHRY, SYGVKD. V lost 6 bases, J lost 6 bases, and 12 bases stayed unmatched. The CDR3 bases are TGTGCCATCAGGGAAGGGGACAGGAGGCCGAATGGCTACACCTTC. It yields the protein CAIREGDRRPNGYTF.

This clonotype was found many times. The rearrangement uses TRBV5-6 and TRBJ2-3, with 8 bases lining up with TRBD1. The J segment lost 1 base and the V segment lost 3 bases, leaving 4 bases of the junction unmatched. The length of the CDR3 is 15 residues. Germline CDR1 SGHDT, CDR2 YYEEEE. Here the CDR3 DNA reads TGTGCCAGCAGCTCGGACAGGGTCGGCACAGATACGCAGTATTTT. It specifies CASSSDRVGTDTQYF.

This clonotype has a count of ten or more. The J gene is TRBJ2-7, the V gene TRBV27; D uncertain. This CDR3 region has 16 residues. Germline loops: CDR1 MNHEY, CDR2 SMNVEV (reference sequence). Trimming took off 3 bases at V and 2 bases at J, with 17 bases between the two ends. The CDR3 DNA reads as TGTGCCAGCAGTTTTGCGTGGAGTGACCCCCCCTACGAGCAGTACTTC. It encodes CASSFAWSDPPYEQYF.

A few counts support this clonotype. This rearrangement joins TRBV7-8 to TRBJ1-1; D call uncertain. The length of the CDR3 is 12 residues. The germline V gene has CDR1 SGHVS and CDR2 FQNEAQ. V was trimmed by 6 bases and J by 8 bases, leaving 13 bases between them. The CDR3: CASSVKGREAFF. CDR3 in DNA: TGTGCCAGCAGTGTAAAAGGAAGGGAAGCTTTCTTT.

On this clonotype: Because the CDR3 is missing its conserved closing phenylalanine or tryptophan, this is likely a read error. The chain employs TRBV9 and TRBJ2-1, with a weak D call TRBD2 (7 bases). Trimming took off 6 bases at V and 10 bases at J, with 23 bases between the two ends. Germline CDR1 is SGDLS and CDR2 is YYNGEE. The CDR3 spans 15 residues. Here the CDR3 reads CASTLALAAGEEQFC. The CDR3 DNA reads TGTGCCAGCACCCTGGCGCTAGCGGCAGGGGAGGAGCAGTTCTGC.

This clonotype came up once. CDR3 in amino acids: CSARAQGDEQYF. The DNA of the CDR3 is TGCAGTGCTAGAGCCCAAGGGGACGAGCAGTACTTC. V is TRBV20-1 and J is TRBJ2-1, with D possibly TRBD1 on 5 matching bases. The J call may be mistaken, given a closer DNA end match to TRBJ2-7. The CDR3 has 12 residues. CDR1 is DFQATT and CDR2 is SNEGSKA in the germline V gene (reference sequence).

This clonotype turned up a few times. The gene calls are TRBV6-2 or TRBV6-3 and TRBJ2-7; 8 positions match TRBD2. The CDR3 covers 14 residues. V was pared by 6 bases and J by 3 bases, with 7 bases of the junction left unmatched. Germline assignment: CDR1 MNHEY and CDR2 SVGEGT. The CDR3 DNA reads as TGTGCCAGCAGGCGAACTAGCGGACACTACGAGCAGTACTTC. This encodes CASRRTSGHYEQYF.

This chain links TRBV11-1 with TRBJ1-2; 7 bases are shared with TRBD1. Germline V gives CDR1 SGHAT, CDR2 FQDESV (reference sequence). There are 13 residues in the CDR3. The ends lost 5 bases at V and 7 bases at J; junction bases unmatched: 7. The CDR3 DNA reads TGTGCCAGCAGCCAGGGGGGGAAGGCTGGCTACACCTTC. Translation gives CASSQGGKAGYTF.

The chain employs TRBV7-3 and TRBJ1-6; D remains unclear. The V end lost 7 bases, the J end lost 15 bases, and 19 bases lay between the germline ends. The CDR3 has 13 residues. From germline, CDR1 is SGHTA and CDR2 FQGTGA. The CDR3 DNA reads as TGTGCCAGCACCGCGACTGGACTAACCATCCTCCACTTT. Its translation: CASTATGLTILHF.

This clonotype showed up many times. The chain is built from TRBV5-8 and TRBJ2-3, with 8 positions matching TRBD2. This CDR3 spans 17 amino acids. Germline CDR1 and CDR2: SGHTS and YDEGEE. V lost 5 bases and J lost 4; bases outside the gene matches: 15. CDR3 loop: CASSRPPSGLLSDTQYF. The CDR3 coding sequence is TGTGCCAGCAGTCGCCCACCTAGCGGGTTATTATCAGATACGCAGTATTTT.

About this clonotype: In this CDR3 the conserved last residue, phenylalanine or tryptophan, is missing, so a read error is likely. The chain carries TRBV11-2 and TRBJ2-3, with TRBD2 as a possible D gene (5 bases). CDR1 is SGHAT and CDR2 is FQNNGV in the germline V gene. The length of the CDR3 is 16 residues. The CDR3 sequence is CASSLEPLASTDMQYL. The DNA of the CDR3 is TGTGCCAGCAGCCTTGAGCCCCTGGCTAGCACAGATATGCAGTATCTT.

The chain uses TRBV25-1 and TRBJ2-7, with TRBD2 identical over 9 bases. This CDR3 contains 13 residues. Germline assignment: CDR1 MGHDK and CDR2 SYGVNS. The V gene end was trimmed by 3 bases and the J gene end by 5 bases; junction bases not matched to a gene: 2. CDR3: CASSDSGSHEQYF. The CDR3 coding sequence is TGTGCCAGCAGTGATAGCGGGAGCCACGAGCAGTACTTC.

On this clonotype: The conserved phenylalanine or tryptophan is not found at the CDR3 terminus, so this likely reflects a read error. The chain recombines TRBV19 with TRBJ2-6, with TRBD2 identical over 12 bases. CDR1 and CDR2 from the germline V gene are LNHDA and SQIVND (reference sequence). The CDR3 loop spans 18 amino acids. CDR3 protein: CASTPGLAGLGGASVLTS. The CDR3 coding sequence is TGTGCCAGTACCCCGGGACTAGCGGGTCTAGGCGGGGCCAGCGTCCTGACTTCC.

This clonotype was seen ten or more times. V usage is TRBV19 and J usage is TRBJ1-1; 8 positions match TRBD1. CDR3 length equals 13 residues. V trimming: 5 bases; J trimming: 4 bases; junction bases outside the gene matches: 3. In germline, CDR1 is LNHDA, CDR2 SQIVND (reference sequence). CDR3 nucleotide sequence: TGTGCCAGTAGTGCTCAGGGGGCCACTGAAGCTTTCTTT. It is translated as CASSAQGATEAFF.

The V call is TRBV29-1, the J call TRBJ2-7; possibly TRBD2 for D (7 bases). With 5 bases removed from V and 3 bases from J, the gap between germline ends came to 17 bases. This CDR3 is built from 14 residues. Germline V gene lookup returns CDR1 SQVTM and CDR2 ANQGSEA. The CDR3 sequence is CSVTPRRGGYEQYF. DNA for the CDR3: TGCAGCGTTACCCCACGGAGGGGGGGCTACGAGCAGTACTTC.

The J gene is TRBJ1-1, the V gene TRBV11-2; D gene ambiguous. V lost 6 bases and J 4 bases, leaving 9 bases between the germline ends. The CDR3 extends over 12 amino acids. Germline assignment: CDR1 SGHAT and CDR2 FQNNGV. CDR3 sequence (DNA): TGTGCCAGCAGTGCCGAAGGCACTGAAGCTTTCTTT. Translating gives CASSAEGTEAFF.

CDR3 residues: CSVTGPTNEAFF. The CDR3 DNA reads as TGCAGTGTTACAGGGCCAACTAATGAAGCTTTCTTT. The chain uses TRBV20-1 and TRBJ1-1, with TRBD1 as a possible D gene (6 bases). V was clipped by 7 bases and J by 7 bases, with 16 bases between them. CDR1 DFQATT and CDR2 SNEGSKA come from the germline V gene (reference sequence). The CDR3 is 12 residues long.